These 9 T cell receptor beta chains originate from one sample sequenced in a study of blood T cell repertoires in COVID-19 (dated by TCRdb to about 2020). Library preparation employed the immunoSEQ multiplex PCR assay. TCRdb's version of the immuneACCESS table is confined to in-frame rearrangements and falls short of the full clone set. An unresolved V gene accounts for under half of the shortfall where checked; the remainder is of unknown origin. Across this sample there are roughly 150,000 clones, with about 84% seen only once. The ten largest clones capture around 5.3% of the sample. The sequencing input was PBMCs or T cells enriched from blood (not recorded which). The receptor source for this set is a woman aged 40 to 50 with acute COVID-19.

This clone was detected only a few times. The chain has TRBV7-9 and TRBJ1-4; D possibly corresponds to TRBD1 (5 bases). Germline CDR1 is SEHNR and CDR2 is FQNEAQ (reference sequence). Trimming removed 2 bases from V and 3 bases from J, with 16 bases in between. This CDR3 region has 17 residues. This CDR3 reads CASSLSWTTTSNEKLFF. In DNA form, the CDR3 reads TGTGCCAGCAGCTTATCTTGGACAACCACCTCTAATGAAAAACTGTTTTTT. Supplemented by reference TRBV7-9 and TRBJ1-4, the full variable domain reads DTGVSQNPRHKITKRGQNVTFRCDPISEHNRLYWYRQTLGQGPEFLTYFQNEAQLEKSRLLSDRFSAERPKGSFSTLEIQRTEQGDSAMYLCASSLSWTTTSNEKLFFGSGTQLSVL.

This rearrangement joins TRBV10-1 to TRBJ2-2; no definite D call. The CDR3 length is 14 residues. V shed 4 bases and J shed 2 bases, with 8 bases lying between them. CDR1 is WNHNN and CDR2 is SYGVQD in the germline V gene (reference sequence). DNA of the CDR3: TGCGCCAGCAGTGGCCAGGCCAACACCGGGGAGCTGTTTTTT. Translation gives CASSGQANTGELFF.

The rearrangement uses TRBV21-1 and TRBJ2-1; the DNA was not compared with TRBD1, the D call given in the table. TRBV21-1 counts as a pseudogene. This CDR3 spans 13 amino acids. The CDR3 spells CASSKHRYNEQFF. The CDR3 DNA follows: TGTGCCAGCAGCAAACACAGATACAATGAGCAGTTCTTC.

The chain is built from TRBV27 and TRBJ2-7; TRBD1 might be the D (7 bases). CDR1 MNHEY and CDR2 SMNVEV come from the germline V gene (reference sequence). Trimming left V 11 bases short and J 1 base short, with 21 bases between. CDR3 length: 15 amino acids. The CDR3: CAGLGGQTPSYEQYV. The CDR3, as DNA: TGTGCCGGACTCGGGGGACAGACACCGTCCTACGAGCAGTACGTC.

A few counts support this clone. The chain has TRBV5-4 and TRBJ2-7; TRBD2 might be the D (6 bases). This CDR3 contains 14 residues. The V gene lost 0 bases and the J gene lost 7 bases, with 14 bases spanning the gap. Germline assignment: CDR1 SGHNT and CDR2 YYREEE (reference sequence). CDR3 DNA: TGTGCCAGCAGCTTGGGACTAGGCGAGGGGGAGCAGTACTTC. The encoded protein is CASSLGLGEGEQYF.

The chain recombines TRBV19 with TRBJ1-6; 8 bases agree with TRBD1. Germline V lookup: CDR1 LNHDA, CDR2 SQIVND (reference sequence). The CDR3 extends over 15 amino acids. J was trimmed by 5 bases and V by 7 bases; bases with no gene match: 7. CDR3 DNA: TGTGCCAGTAAACAGGGGGAGGAGAATAATTCACCCCTCCACTTT. It encodes CASKQGEENNSPLHF.

The gene calls are TRBV11-2 and TRBJ2-5; D not resolved. This CDR3 contains 12 residues. V was pared by 5 bases and J by 4 bases, with 8 bases between. The V gene's germline CDR1 is SGHAT and CDR2 FQNNGV. CDR3 in amino acids: CASSARGETQYF. The CDR3 nucleotides are TGTGCCAGCAGCGCCCGAGGAGAGACCCAGTACTTC.

In this sample, this clone turned up once. The chain is built from TRBV2 and TRBJ2-6; 7 bases agree with TRBD2. V shed 3 bases, J shed 0 bases, and the junction held 2 bases outside the gene matches. The CDR3 runs 16 residues. Germline assignment: CDR1 SNHLY and CDR2 FYNNEI. CDR3 loop: CASSEQRGSGANVLTF. In nucleotides, the CDR3 is TGTGCCAGCAGTGAGCAGCGGGGCTCTGGGGCCAACGTCCTGACTTTC.

The rearrangement uses TRBV7-6 and TRBJ1-1, with TRBD1 as a possible D gene (5 bases). Deletions cut 2 bases from V and 0 bases from J, with 13 bases between. The CDR3 extends over 16 amino acids. Germline V gene lookup returns CDR1 SGHVS and CDR2 FNYEAQ. The CDR3 nucleotides are TGTGCCAGCAGCTTAAAATCAGGGAGGATGAACACTGAAGCTTTCTTT. Its translation: CASSLKSGRMNTEAFF.